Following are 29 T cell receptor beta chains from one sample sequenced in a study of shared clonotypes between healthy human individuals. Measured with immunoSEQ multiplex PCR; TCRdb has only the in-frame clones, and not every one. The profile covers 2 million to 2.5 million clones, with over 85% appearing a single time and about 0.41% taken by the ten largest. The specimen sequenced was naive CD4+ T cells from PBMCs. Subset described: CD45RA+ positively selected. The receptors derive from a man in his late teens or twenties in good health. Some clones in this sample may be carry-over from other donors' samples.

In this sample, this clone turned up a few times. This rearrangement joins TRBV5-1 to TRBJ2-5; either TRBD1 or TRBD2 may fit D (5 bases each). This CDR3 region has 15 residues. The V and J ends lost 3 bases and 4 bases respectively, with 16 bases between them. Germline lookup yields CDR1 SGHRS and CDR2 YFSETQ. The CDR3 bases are TGCGCCAGCAGCTACGGATGGGGGAATGGAGAGACCCAGTACTTC. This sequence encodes CASSYGWGNGETQYF.

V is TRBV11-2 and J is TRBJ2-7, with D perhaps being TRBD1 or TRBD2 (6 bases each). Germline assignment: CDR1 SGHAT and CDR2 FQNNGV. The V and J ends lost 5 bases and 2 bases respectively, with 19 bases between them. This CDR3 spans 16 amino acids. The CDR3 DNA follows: TGTGCCAGCAGCACAGGGTCGGTAGCGGTACCCTACGAGCAGTACTTC. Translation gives CASSTGSVAVPYEQYF.

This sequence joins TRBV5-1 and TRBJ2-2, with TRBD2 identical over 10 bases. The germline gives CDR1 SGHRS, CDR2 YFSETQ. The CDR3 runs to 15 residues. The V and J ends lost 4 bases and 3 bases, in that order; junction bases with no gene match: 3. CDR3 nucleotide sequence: TGCGCCAGCAGCGAAGGACTAGCGGACACCGGGGAGCTGTTTTTT. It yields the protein CASSEGLADTGELFF.

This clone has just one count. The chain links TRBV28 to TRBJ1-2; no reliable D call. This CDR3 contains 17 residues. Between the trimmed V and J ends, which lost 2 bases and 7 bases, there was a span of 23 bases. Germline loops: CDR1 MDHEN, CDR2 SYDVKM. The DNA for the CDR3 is TGTGCCAGCAGTTTAAAGGGTCTGACGGCCAGGCGGGGTGGCTACACCTTC. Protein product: CASSLKGLTARRGGYTF.

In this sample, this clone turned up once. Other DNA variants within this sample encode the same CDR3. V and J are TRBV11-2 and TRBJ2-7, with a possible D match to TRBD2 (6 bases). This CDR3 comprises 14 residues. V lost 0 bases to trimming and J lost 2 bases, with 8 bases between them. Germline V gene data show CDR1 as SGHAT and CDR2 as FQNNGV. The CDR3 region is CASSLDRLAYEQYF. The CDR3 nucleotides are TGTGCCAGCAGCTTAGATAGACTAGCCTACGAGCAGTACTTC.

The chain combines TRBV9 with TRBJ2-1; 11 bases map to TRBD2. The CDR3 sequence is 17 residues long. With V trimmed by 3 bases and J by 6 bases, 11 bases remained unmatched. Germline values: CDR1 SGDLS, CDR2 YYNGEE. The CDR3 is CASSAYYGLAGTNEQFF. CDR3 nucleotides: TGTGCCAGCAGCGCCTACTACGGACTAGCGGGTACCAATGAGCAGTTCTTC.

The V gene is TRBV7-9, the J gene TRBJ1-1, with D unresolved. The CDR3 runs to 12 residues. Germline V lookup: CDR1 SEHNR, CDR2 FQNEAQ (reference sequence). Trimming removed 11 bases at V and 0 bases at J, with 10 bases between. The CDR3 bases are TGTGCCGGCCTGATGGTGAACACTGAAGCTTTCTTT. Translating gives CAGLMVNTEAFF.

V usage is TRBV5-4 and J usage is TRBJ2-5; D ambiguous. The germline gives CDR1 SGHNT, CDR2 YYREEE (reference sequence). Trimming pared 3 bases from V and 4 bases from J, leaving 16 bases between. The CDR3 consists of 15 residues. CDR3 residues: CASSYRMGKGETQYF. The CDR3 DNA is TGTGCCAGCAGCTACAGAATGGGGAAAGGAGAGACCCAGTACTTC.

The DNA for the CDR3 is TGTGCCTGGAGCCTCCAACAGGTTGGAAAATCACCCCTCCACTTT. It codes for CAWSLQQVGKSPLHF. The gene calls are TRBV30 and TRBJ1-6; the D gene is possibly TRBD1 (5 bases). Per germline, CDR1 GTSNPN and CDR2 SVGIG (reference sequence). The CDR3 length is 15 residues. V was clipped by 3 bases and J by 10 bases, with 19 bases between them.

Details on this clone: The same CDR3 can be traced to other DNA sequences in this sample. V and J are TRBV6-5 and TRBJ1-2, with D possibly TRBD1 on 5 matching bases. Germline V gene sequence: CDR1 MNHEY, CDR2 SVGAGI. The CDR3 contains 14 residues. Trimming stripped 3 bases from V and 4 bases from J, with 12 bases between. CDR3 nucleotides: TGTGCCAGCAGTTATAGTCAGGGAGGCTATGGCTACACCTTC. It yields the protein CASSYSQGGYGYTF.

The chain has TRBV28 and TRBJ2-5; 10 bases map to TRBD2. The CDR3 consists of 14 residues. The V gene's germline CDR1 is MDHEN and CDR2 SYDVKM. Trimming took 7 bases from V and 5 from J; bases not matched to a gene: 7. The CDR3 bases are TGTGCCAGCATTAGGGGACTAGCGCCGGAGACCCAGTACTTC. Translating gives CASIRGLAPETQYF.

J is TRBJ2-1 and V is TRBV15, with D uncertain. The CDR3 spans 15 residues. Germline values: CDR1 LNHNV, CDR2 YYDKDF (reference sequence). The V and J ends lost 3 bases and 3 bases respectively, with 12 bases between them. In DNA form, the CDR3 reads TGTGCCACCAGCAGCCCAGGAAAGGACTACAATGAGCAGTTCTTC. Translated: CATSSPGKDYNEQFF.

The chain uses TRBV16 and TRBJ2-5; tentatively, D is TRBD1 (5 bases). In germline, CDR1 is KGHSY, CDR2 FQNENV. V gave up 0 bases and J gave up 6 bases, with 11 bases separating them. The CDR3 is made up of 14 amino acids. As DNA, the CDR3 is TGTGCCAGCAGCCAATCCCCCTGGGGCCAGACCCAGTACTTC. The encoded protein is CASSQSPWGQTQYF.

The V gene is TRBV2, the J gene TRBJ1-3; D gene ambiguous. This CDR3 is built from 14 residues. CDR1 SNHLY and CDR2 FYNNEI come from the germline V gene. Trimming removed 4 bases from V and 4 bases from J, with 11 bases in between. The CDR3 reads CASSAFLGGNTIYF. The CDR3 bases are TGTGCCAGCAGTGCCTTCTTGGGGGGAAACACCATATATTTT.

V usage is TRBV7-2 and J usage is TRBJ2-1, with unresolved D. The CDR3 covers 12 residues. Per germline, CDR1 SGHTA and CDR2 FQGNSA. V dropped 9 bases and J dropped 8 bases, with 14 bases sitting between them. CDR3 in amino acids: CASKDNRHEQFF. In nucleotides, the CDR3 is TGTGCCAGTAAAGACAATCGTCATGAGCAGTTCTTC.

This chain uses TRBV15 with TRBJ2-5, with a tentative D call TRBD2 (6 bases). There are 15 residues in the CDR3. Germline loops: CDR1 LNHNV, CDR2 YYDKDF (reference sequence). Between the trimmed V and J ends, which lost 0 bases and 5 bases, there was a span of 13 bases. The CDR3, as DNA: TGTGCCACCAGCAGAGATAAGGACTATCTGGAGACCCAGTACTTC. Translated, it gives CATSRDKDYLETQYF.

CDR3 loop: CASTGNGTDTQYF. The CDR3 nucleotides read TGTGCCTCGACAGGGAATGGCACAGATACGCAGTATTTT. The chain links TRBV30 to TRBJ2-3; 7 nucleotides match TRBD1. CDR3 length equals 13 residues. Unmatched junction bases numbered 5, after V lost 7 bases and J lost 1 base. The germline V gene has CDR1 GTSNPN and CDR2 SVGIG (reference sequence).

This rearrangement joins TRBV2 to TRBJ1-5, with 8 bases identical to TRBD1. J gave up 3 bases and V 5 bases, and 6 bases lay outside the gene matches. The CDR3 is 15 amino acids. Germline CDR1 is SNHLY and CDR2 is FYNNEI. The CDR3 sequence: CASSSDRGFNQPQHF. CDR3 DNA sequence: TGTGCCAGCAGTAGCGACAGGGGTTTCAATCAGCCCCAGCATTTT.

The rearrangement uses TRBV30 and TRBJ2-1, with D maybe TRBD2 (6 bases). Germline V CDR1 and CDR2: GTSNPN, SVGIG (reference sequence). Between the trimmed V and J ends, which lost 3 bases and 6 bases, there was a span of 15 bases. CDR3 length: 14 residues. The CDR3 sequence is CAWRGGRTGNEQFF. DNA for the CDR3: TGTGCCTGGAGGGGGGGACGTACGGGCAATGAGCAGTTCTTC.

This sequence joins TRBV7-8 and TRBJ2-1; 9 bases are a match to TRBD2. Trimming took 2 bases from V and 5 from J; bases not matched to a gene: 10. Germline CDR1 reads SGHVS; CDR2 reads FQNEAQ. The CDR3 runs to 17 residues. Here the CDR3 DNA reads TGTGCCAGCAGCTTAAACGTTCTAGCGGGACCCAACAATGAGCAGTTCTTC. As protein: CASSLNVLAGPNNEQFF. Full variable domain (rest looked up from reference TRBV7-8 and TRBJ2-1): GAGVSQSPRYKVAKRGQDVALRCDPISGHVSLFWYQQALGQGPEFLTYFQNEAQLDKSGLPSDRFFAERPEGSVSTLKIQRTQQEDSAVYLCASSLNVLAGPNNEQFFGPGTRLTVL.

CDR3 protein: CASGLFSEQFF. The CDR3 nucleotides read TGTGCCAGCGGGTTATTCAGTGAGCAGTTCTTC. The genes are TRBV6-1 and TRBJ2-1, with D unclear. CDR3 length: 11 residues. V shed 8 bases and J shed 9 bases, with 11 bases lying between them. Germline CDR1 is MNHNS and CDR2 is SASEGT.

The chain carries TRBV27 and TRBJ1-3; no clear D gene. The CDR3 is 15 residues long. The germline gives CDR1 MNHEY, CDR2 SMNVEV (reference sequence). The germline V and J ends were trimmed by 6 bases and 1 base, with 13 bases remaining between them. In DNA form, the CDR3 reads TGTGCCAGCAGCCGACTAGGAGTTTCTGGAAACACCATATATTTT. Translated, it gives CASSRLGVSGNTIYF.

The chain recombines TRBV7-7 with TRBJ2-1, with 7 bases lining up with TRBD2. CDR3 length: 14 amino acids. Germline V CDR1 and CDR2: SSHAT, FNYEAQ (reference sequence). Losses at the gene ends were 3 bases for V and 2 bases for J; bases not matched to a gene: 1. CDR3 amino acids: CASSLSGAYNEQFF. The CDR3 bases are TGTGCCAGCAGCTTGAGCGGGGCCTACAATGAGCAGTTCTTC.

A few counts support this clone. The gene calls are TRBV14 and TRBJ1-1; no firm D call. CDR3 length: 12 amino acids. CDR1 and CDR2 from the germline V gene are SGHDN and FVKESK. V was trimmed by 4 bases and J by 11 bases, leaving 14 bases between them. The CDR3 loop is CASSLRTGEAFF. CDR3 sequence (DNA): TGTGCCAGCAGCCTGAGGACCGGGGAGGCTTTCTTT.

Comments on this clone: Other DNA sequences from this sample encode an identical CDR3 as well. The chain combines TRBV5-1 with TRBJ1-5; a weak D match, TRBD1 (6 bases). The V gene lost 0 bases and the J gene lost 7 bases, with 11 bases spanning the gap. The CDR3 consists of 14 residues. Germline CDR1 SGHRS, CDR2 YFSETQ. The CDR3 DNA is TGCGCCAGCAGCTTGGAGGGGGGTAGGCAGCCCCAGCATTTT. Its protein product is CASSLEGGRQPQHF.

The CDR3 sequence: CASSLDHVYGYTF. The CDR3, as DNA: TGTGCCAGCAGCTTAGATCACGTGTATGGCTACACCTTC. This chain joins TRBV11-2 and TRBJ1-2; no definite D call. Germline V gene sequence: CDR1 SGHAT, CDR2 FQNNGV. The CDR3 length is 13 residues. The germline V and J ends were trimmed by 0 bases and 5 bases, with 7 bases remaining between them.

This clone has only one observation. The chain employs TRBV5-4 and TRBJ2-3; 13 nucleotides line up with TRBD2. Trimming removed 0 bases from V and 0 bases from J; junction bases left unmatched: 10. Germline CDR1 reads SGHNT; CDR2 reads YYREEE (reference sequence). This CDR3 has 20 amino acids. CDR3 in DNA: TGTGCCAGCAGCTTGGGGGGACTAGCGGGATCAATCGCTAGCACAGATACGCAGTATTTT. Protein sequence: CASSLGGLAGSIASTDTQYF.

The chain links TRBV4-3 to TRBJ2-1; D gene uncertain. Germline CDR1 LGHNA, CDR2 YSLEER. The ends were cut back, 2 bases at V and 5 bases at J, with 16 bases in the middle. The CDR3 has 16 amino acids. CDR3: CASSQRQSWVDNEQFF. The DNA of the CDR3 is TGCGCCAGCAGCCAACGACAATCTTGGGTGGACAATGAGCAGTTCTTC.

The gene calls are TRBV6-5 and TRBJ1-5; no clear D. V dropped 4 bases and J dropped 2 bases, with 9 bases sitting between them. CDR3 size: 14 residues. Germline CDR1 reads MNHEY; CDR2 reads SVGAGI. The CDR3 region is CASSSRSGNQPQHF. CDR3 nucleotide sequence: TGTGCCAGCAGTTCGCGGTCGGGCAATCAGCCCCAGCATTTT.